Below, 10 T cell receptor beta chains from the same sample are listed, as sequenced in a study of Tregs in tolerant kidney transplant recipients (dated by TCRdb to about 2019). Reading the label with the study, this specimen's time point is: blood sample drawn before combined kidney and bone marrow transplant. The library was built by means of the immunoSEQ multiplex PCR assay. The table comes from immuneACCESS by way of TCRdb, which keeps in-frame sequences with V and J called. Part of the clones is missing from these tables; in studies checked, under half for an unresolved V gene and the rest for unknown reasons. This sample's table carries under 55,000 clones. The top ten constitute 0.83% of the sample. The input for sequencing was CD4+ T cells from blood, taken before the transplant. The receptors derive from a human donor who received a combined kidney and bone marrow transplant.

On this clone: The CDR3 is cut off 3 residues early in the read; its end comes from the germline J gene. The chain links TRBV19 to TRBJ2-1; D possibly corresponds to TRBD2 (6 bases). Germline V gene data show CDR1 as LNHDA and CDR2 as SQIVND (reference sequence). Between the trimmed V and J ends, which lost 5 bases and 4 bases, there was a span of 12 bases. CDR3 length equals 14 residues. The CDR3 bases that were read are TGTGCCAGTAGTCGGCGGGAAGATTACAATGAG. Amino acid sequence: CASSRREDYNE. The complete CDR3 protein is CASSRREDYNEQFF.

CDR3 sequence: CASSARVVTYEQYF. CDR3 bases read: TGTGCCAGCAGTGCCAGGGTGGTGACCTACGAG. This chain joins TRBV2 and TRBJ2-7, with a weak D call TRBD1 (5 bases). With the read ending 3 residues before the CDR3 end, the germline J gene is used to fill in that end. Trimming shortened V by 4 bases and J by 2 bases, and 12 bases separated the two germline ends. Germline V gene data show CDR1 as SNHLY and CDR2 as FYNNEI. This CDR3 has 14 residues.

Turning to this clone: Coverage ceases 3 residues before the CDR3 finishes, and the germline J gene fills in the end. The chain couples TRBV19 to TRBJ2-7; tentatively, D is TRBD2 (5 bases). The CDR3 covers 13 residues. Deletions cut 5 bases from V and 5 bases from J, with 13 bases between. CDR1 LNHDA and CDR2 SQIVND come from the germline V gene (reference sequence). The CDR3: CASSSRGRHEQYF. The sequenced part of the CDR3 DNA is TGTGCCAGTAGTTCCCGGGGAAGGCACGAG. The variable domain in full, completed from reference TRBV19 and TRBJ2-7, reads DGGITQSPKYLFRKEGQNVTLSCEQNLNHDAMYWYRQDPGQGLRLIYYSQIVNDFQKGDIAEGYSVSREKKESFPLTVTSAQKNPTAFYLCASSSRGRHEQYFGPGTRLTVT.

Regarding this clone: Sequencing ends 3 residues short of the CDR3 end; the germline J gene provides the rest. V gene TRBV7-2 combines with J gene TRBJ2-7, with 9 bases lining up with TRBD1. The CDR3 has 15 amino acids. J was trimmed by 6 bases and V by 2 bases; bases with no gene match: 8. CDR1 is SGHTA, CDR2 FQGNSA, per germline. The CDR3 sequence is CASSLLGQGPVEQYF. The DNA read from the CDR3 is TGTGCCAGCAGCTTACTGGGACAGGGACCTGTCGAG.

Worth noting for this clone: The read ends 3 residues before the CDR3 terminus; that terminus is restored from the germline J gene. V is TRBV5-1 and J is TRBJ2-7; D perhaps matches TRBD1 (5 bases). Trimming shortened V by 0 bases and J by 0 bases, and 10 bases separated the two germline ends. In germline, CDR1 is SGHRS, CDR2 YFSETQ. The CDR3 covers 15 residues. The sequenced part of the CDR3 DNA is TGCGCCAGCAGCTTGGGGGGCAGGAGCTCCTACGAG. Protein sequence: CASSLGGRSSYE. The entire CDR3 protein reads CASSLGGRSSYEQYF.

Worth noting for this clone: Coverage ceases 3 residues before the CDR3 finishes, and the germline J gene fills in the end. The gene calls are TRBV2 and TRBJ2-5, with 11 bases identical to TRBD1. Germline V gives CDR1 SNHLY, CDR2 FYNNEI. CDR3 length: 14 residues. The V segment lost 7 bases and the J segment 4 bases; nucleotides outside the gene matches: 5. The CDR3 loop is CASTGDRGIETQYF. CDR3 DNA (partial): TGTGCCAGCACCGGGGACAGGGGGATAGAGACC.

As for this clone: The read ends 3 residues early relative to the CDR3; the germline J gene fills the gap. V is TRBV6-2 or TRBV6-3 and J is TRBJ2-3; no firm D call. The germline gives CDR1 MNHEY, CDR2 SVGEGT. V was clipped by 7 bases and J by 6 bases, with 14 bases between them. This CDR3 is 13 amino acids long. The CDR3 loop is CASTPRVRDTQYF. The sequenced part of the CDR3 DNA is TGTGCCAGCACCCCCCGGGTGAGGGATACG.

For this clone: The sequence runs out 3 residues before the end of the CDR3; the remainder is reconstructed from the germline J gene. The V call is TRBV7-8, the J call TRBJ1-1; TRBD1 aligns across 8 bases. J was trimmed by 2 bases and V by 1 base; bases with no gene match: 6. Germline V gene lookup returns CDR1 SGHVS and CDR2 FQNEAQ. CDR3 size: 16 residues. The CDR3 loop reads CASSLEQGAINTEAFF. The DNA read from the CDR3 is TGTGCCAGCAGCTTAGAGCAGGGGGCCATCAACACTGAA.

A remark on this clone: The CDR3 is cut off 3 residues early in the read; its end comes from the germline J gene. This chain connects TRBV7-2 to TRBJ1-1, with TRBD1 as a possible D gene (5 bases). The CDR3 has 12 residues. CDR1 and CDR2 (germline): SGHTA, FQGNSA. CDR3 DNA, as far as it was read: TGTGCCAGCAGCTTACGGGCAGGGAAG. It translates to CASSLRAGK. In full, the CDR3 reads CASSLRAGKAFF.

On this clone itself: The read is 3 residues too short to cover the CDR3 end, so that end is filled in from the germline J gene. This sequence joins TRBV19 and TRBJ2-4; the match to TRBD1 covers 10 bases. The germline V gene has CDR1 LNHDA and CDR2 SQIVND (reference sequence). V gave up 7 bases and J gave up 8 bases; unmatched junction bases: 8. This CDR3 region has 14 residues. The part of the CDR3 DNA that was read is TGTGCCAGTACCAAGTGGACAGGGGGAGACATT. This sequence encodes CASTKWTGGDI. The complete CDR3 sequence is CASTKWTGGDIQYF. Full variable domain (rest looked up from reference TRBV19 and TRBJ2-4): DGGITQSPKYLFRKEGQNVTLSCEQNLNHDAMYWYRQDPGQGLRLIYYSQIVNDFQKGDIAEGYSVSREKKESFPLTVTSAQKNPTAFYLCASTKWTGGDIQYFGAGTRLSVL.